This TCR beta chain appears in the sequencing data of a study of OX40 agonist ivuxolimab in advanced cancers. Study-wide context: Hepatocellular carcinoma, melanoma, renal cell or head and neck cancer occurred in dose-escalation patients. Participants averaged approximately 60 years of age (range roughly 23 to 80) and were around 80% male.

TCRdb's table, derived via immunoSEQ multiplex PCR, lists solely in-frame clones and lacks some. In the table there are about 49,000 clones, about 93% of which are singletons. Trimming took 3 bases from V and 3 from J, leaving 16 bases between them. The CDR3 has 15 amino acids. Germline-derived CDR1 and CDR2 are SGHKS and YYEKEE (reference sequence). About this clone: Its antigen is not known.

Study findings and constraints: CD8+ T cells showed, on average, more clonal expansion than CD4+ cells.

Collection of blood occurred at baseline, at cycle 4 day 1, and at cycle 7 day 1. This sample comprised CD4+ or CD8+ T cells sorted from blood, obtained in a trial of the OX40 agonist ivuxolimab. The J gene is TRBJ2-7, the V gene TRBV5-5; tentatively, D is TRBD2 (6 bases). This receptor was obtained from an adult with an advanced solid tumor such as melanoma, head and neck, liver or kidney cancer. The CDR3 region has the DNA TGTGCCAGCAGCTCGTCTCGGGCGCGGGGCTACGAGCAGTACTTC. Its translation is CASSSSRARGYEQYF.